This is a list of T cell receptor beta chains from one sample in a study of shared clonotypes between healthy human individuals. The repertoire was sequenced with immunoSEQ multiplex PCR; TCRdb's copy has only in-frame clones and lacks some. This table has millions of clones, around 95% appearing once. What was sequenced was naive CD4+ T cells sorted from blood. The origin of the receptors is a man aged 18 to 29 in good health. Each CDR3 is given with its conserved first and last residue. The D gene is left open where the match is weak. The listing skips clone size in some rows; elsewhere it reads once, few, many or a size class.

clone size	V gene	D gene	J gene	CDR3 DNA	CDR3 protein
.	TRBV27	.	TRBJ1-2	TGTGCCAGCAGTTTGGGGCCTACTGGTGGGGGCTACACCTTC	CASSLGPTGGGYTF
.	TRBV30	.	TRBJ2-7	TGTGCCTGGAGTGCGGGACCGGGCGAGCAGTACTTC	CAWSAGPGEQYF
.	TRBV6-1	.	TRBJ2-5	TGTGCCAGCAGCCTTACAGGGAGGGGCGGAGAGACCCAGTACTTC	CASSLTGRGGETQYF
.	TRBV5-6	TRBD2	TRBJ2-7	TGTGCCAGCAGCTTGGAGGGGACTAGCGGGAGGGCCTACGAGCAGTACTTC	CASSLEGTSGRAYEQYF
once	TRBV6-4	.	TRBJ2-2	TGTGCCAGCAGCCCCGGGGGGGGACAGGGCAACACCGGGGAGCTGTTTTTT	CASSPGGGQGNTGELFF
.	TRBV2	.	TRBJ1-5	TGTGCCAGCAGTGAAGCGGGGGCAGTTAATCAGCCCCAGCATTTT	CASSEAGAVNQPQHF
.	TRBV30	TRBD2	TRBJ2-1	TGTGCCTGGAGAAGAGGGCGAACTAGCGGGGGCCGGGACCCTGAGCAGTTCTTC	CAWRRGRTSGGRDPEQFF
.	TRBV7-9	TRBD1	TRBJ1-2	TGTGCCAGCAGCGTAACAGGGGGAGCTAACTATGGCTACACCTTC	CASSVTGGANYGYTF
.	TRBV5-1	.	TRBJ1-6	TGCGCCAGCAGCCCTGGGAGCCTCGATGGATCCCTCCACTTT	CASSPGSLDGSLHF
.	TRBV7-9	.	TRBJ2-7	TGTGCCAGCAGCTTAGGGCCAGTTTACGAGCAGTACTTC	CASSLGPVYEQYF
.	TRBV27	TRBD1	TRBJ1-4	TGTGCCAGCAGTCCCCTGAGGACAGGGGAGTATGAAAAACTGTTTTTT	CASSPLRTGEYEKLFF